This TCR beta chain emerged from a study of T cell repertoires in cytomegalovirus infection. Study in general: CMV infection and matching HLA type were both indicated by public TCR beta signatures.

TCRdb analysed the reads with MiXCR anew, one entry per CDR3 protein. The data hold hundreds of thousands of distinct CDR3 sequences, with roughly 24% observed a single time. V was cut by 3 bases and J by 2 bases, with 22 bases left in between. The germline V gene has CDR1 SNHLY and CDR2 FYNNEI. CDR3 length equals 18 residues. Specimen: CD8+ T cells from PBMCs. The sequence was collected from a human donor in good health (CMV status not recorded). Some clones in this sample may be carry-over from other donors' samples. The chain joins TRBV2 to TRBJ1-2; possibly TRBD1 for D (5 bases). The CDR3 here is CASSETPRQKSTNYGYTF. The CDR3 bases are TGTGCCAGCAGTGAGACGCCGAGACAGAAATCAACCAACTATGGCTACACCTTC. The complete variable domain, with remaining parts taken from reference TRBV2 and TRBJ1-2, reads EPEVTQTPSHQVTQMGQEVILRCVPISNHLYFYWYRQILGQKVEFLVSFYNNEISEKSEIFDDQFSVERPDGSNFTLKIRSTKLEDSAMYFCASSETPRQKSTNYGYTFGSGTRLTVV.